Below, 13 T cell receptor beta chains from the same sample are listed, as sequenced in a study of blood T cell repertoires in COVID-19 (dated by TCRdb to 2020 to 2021). The library was obtained by the immunoSEQ multiplex PCR assay. TCRdb took over this immuneACCESS table, retaining in-frame rearrangements with V and J assigned. Such tables are incomplete; in checked studies, under half of the missing clones stem from an unresolved V gene, and the remainder is unexplained. This sample gives approximately 160,000 clones in total; approximately 84% of them show up just once. The biggest ten clones account for approximately 7.7% of the sample. Sequencing input: peripheral blood. These receptors originate from a man aged 35 to 55 who had recovered from COVID-19.

This sequence joins TRBV6-5 and TRBJ1-2, with TRBD1 identical over 8 bases. Germline-derived CDR1 and CDR2 are MNHEY and SVGAGI. The CDR3 has 13 residues. V dropped 6 bases and J dropped 8; count of bases not matched to a gene: 8. The CDR3 loop reads CASSRQGLGGYTF. CDR3 sequence (DNA): TGTGCCAGCAGCAGACAGGGGCTTGGAGGCTACACCTTC.

V gene TRBV7-2 combines with J gene TRBJ2-7; D is possibly TRBD1 (5 bases). Germline V gene sequence: CDR1 SGHTA, CDR2 FQGNSA. This CDR3 is built from 14 residues. Deletions cut 5 bases from V and 4 bases from J, with 15 bases between. The CDR3 region is CASSEASGIYEQYF. The CDR3 nucleotides read TGTGCCAGCAGCGAAGCCTCAGGGATTTACGAGCAGTACTTC.

The chain uses TRBV29-1 and TRBJ2-5; 8 positions match TRBD1. Trimming at V came to 4 bases and at J to 4 bases, leaving 8 bases not matched to a gene. Germline CDR1 is SQVTM and CDR2 is ANQGSEA. This CDR3 has 14 residues. The CDR3, as DNA: TGCAGCGTTGCCAGGCCAGGGGGCTCAGAGACCCAGTACTTC. Protein product: CSVARPGGSETQYF.

V gene TRBV7-6 combines with J gene TRBJ2-3, with TRBD2 identical over 7 bases. CDR1 is SGHVS, CDR2 FNYEAQ, per germline. The CDR3 totals 15 residues. With 1 base clipped from V and 0 bases from J, the junction kept 1 base outside the gene matches. The CDR3 reads CASSLGRGSTDTQYF. The DNA of the CDR3 is TGTGCCAGCAGCTTAGGGCGGGGGAGCACAGATACGCAGTATTTT.

This clone was seen only once. The V gene is TRBV4-3, the J gene TRBJ1-5, with 7 bases matching TRBD1. This CDR3 has 17 amino acids. Germline trimming cut 4 bases from V and 5 bases from J; bases unmatched to any gene: 14. Germline V CDR1 and CDR2: LGHNA, YSLEER. The CDR3 DNA sequence: TGCGCCAGCAGCCCTACAAGGCCCGGGACAGTCCATCAGCCCCAGCATTTT. Translating it yields CASSPTRPGTVHQPQHF.

This clone showed up just once. This chain joins TRBV5-4 and TRBJ1-2; a possible D gene is TRBD1 (5 bases). The ends were cut back, 1 base at V and 6 bases at J, with 16 bases in the middle. The length of the CDR3 is 15 residues. Germline CDR1 and CDR2: SGHNT and YYREEE (reference sequence). This CDR3 is CASSLILGRADGYTF. CDR3 DNA: TGTGCCAGCAGCTTGATCCTTGGCAGGGCGGATGGCTACACCTTC.

The rearrangement joins TRBV24-1 to TRBJ2-6; D might be TRBD2 (6 bases). V lost 4 bases and J 2 bases, leaving 23 bases between the germline ends. Per the germline V gene, CDR1 is KGHDR and CDR2 is SFDVKD. The CDR3 consists of 20 residues. CDR3 sequence: CATSDPRRGRRGAGANVLTF. In DNA form, the CDR3 reads TGTGCCACCAGTGACCCCCGGAGGGGTCGCCGCGGGGCTGGGGCCAACGTCCTGACTTTC.

Here the CDR3 DNA reads TGTGCCAGCTCACCACCGTACAGTCAAGAGACCCAGTACTTC. As protein: CASSPPYSQETQYF. The chain combines TRBV18 with TRBJ2-5; D not resolved. The CDR3 consists of 14 residues. V gave up 0 bases and J gave up 2 bases, with 7 bases separating them. Germline loops: CDR1 KGHSH, CDR2 LQKENI.

This clone was observed a handful of times. This chain connects TRBV4-1 to TRBJ1-6; 7 bases map to TRBD1. V lost 2 bases to trimming and J lost 6 bases; unmatched junction nucleotides: 4. Germline CDR1 MGHRA, CDR2 YSYEKL. CDR3 length: 15 amino acids. DNA for the CDR3: TGCGCCAGCAGCCAAACACCAGGGGGTAATTCACCCCTCCACTTT. This gives the protein CASSQTPGGNSPLHF.

The J gene is TRBJ2-1, the V gene TRBV21-1; TRBD1, as called in the table, went unchecked against the DNA. TRBV21-1 is an annotated pseudogene. The CDR3 extends over 15 amino acids. The CDR3 bases are TGTGCCAGCAATACCGGGACAGGGAAATACAATGAGCAGTTCTTC. It translates to CASNTGTGKYNEQFF.

V is TRBV6-5 and J is TRBJ2-3, with a tentative D call TRBD1 (5 bases). The germline CDR1 and CDR2 sequences are MNHEY and SVGAGI. The V and J ends lost 3 bases and 0 bases respectively, with 10 bases between them. CDR3 size: 15 residues. CDR3 sequence reads: CASSYLAGSTDTQYF. CDR3 DNA: TGTGCCAGCAGTTATTTAGCAGGGAGCACAGATACGCAGTATTTT.

The chain links TRBV11-3 to TRBJ2-5; D is undetermined. Germline CDR1 reads SGHNT; CDR2 reads YENEEA. V was pared by 4 bases and J by 7 bases, with 10 bases between. This CDR3 spans 12 amino acids. CDR3 region: CASSSSTGTQYF. For the CDR3, the DNA is TGTGCCAGCAGCTCAAGTACCGGGACCCAGTACTTC.

The gene calls are TRBV6-1 and TRBJ1-4; a weak D match, TRBD1 (6 bases). With 2 bases removed from V and 3 bases from J, the gap between germline ends came to 22 bases. The CDR3 runs to 19 residues. Germline V gene lookup returns CDR1 MNHNS and CDR2 SASEGT. CDR3 sequence reads: CASSERRAGEAGANEKLFF. The DNA of the CDR3 is TGTGCCAGCAGTGAACGGCGGGCGGGGGAGGCAGGGGCTAATGAAAAACTGTTTTTT.